Below, 18 T cell receptor beta chains from the same sample are listed, as sequenced in a study of control samples from healthy donors and cancer patients. Sequencing was performed with immunoSEQ multiplex PCR; in TCRdb, only in-frame clones are kept and a portion is missing. The sample records around 55,000 clones, about nine tenths being singletons. Specimen: PBMCs. All receptors come from a man aged 35 to 55 with colorectal cancer.

The CDR3, as DNA: TGTGCCAGCAGCCCGGGAGTTGGAAACACCATATATTTT. This gives the protein CASSPGVGNTIYF. This chain connects TRBV7-3 to TRBJ1-3, with no clear D. Per germline, CDR1 SGHTA and CDR2 FQGTGA. Trimming shortened V by 5 bases and J by 3 bases, and 8 bases separated the two germline ends. The CDR3 loop spans 13 amino acids. Supplemented by reference TRBV7-3 and TRBJ1-3, the full variable domain reads GAGVSQTPSNKVTEKGKYVELRCDPISGHTALYWYRQSLGQGPEFLIYFQGTGAADDSGLPNDRFFAVRPEGSVSTLKIQRTERGDSAVYLCASSPGVGNTIYFGEGSWLTVV.

The genes are TRBV18 and TRBJ2-7, with 9 bases identical to TRBD1. The CDR3 has 15 residues. From germline, CDR1 is KGHSH and CDR2 LQKENI. V shed 3 bases and J 4 bases; nucleotides not matched to a gene: 7. CDR3: CASSPDRGSRYEQYF. For the CDR3, the DNA is TGTGCCAGCTCACCCGACAGGGGGTCTCGGTACGAGCAGTACTTC.

This chain links TRBV6-2 or TRBV6-3 with TRBJ1-2; the D gene is possibly TRBD1 (5 bases). Germline-derived CDR1 and CDR2 are MNHEY and SVGEGT. The V end was cut by 4 bases, the J end by 8 bases, with 17 bases between. CDR3 length: 14 amino acids. In nucleotides, the CDR3 is TGTGCCAGCAGTTCTACCAGGGACCCTAGCGGCTACACCTTC. Translation: CASSSTRDPSGYTF.

This chain uses TRBV11-3 with TRBJ2-1; no clear D gene. The length of the CDR3 is 16 residues. Germline CDR1 reads SGHNT; CDR2 reads YENEEA. V dropped 0 bases and J dropped 0 bases, with 9 bases sitting between them. CDR3 sequence (DNA): TGTGCCAGCAGCTTAGACTCCTGGGACTCCTACAATGAGCAGTTCTTC. Its protein product is CASSLDSWDSYNEQFF.

V and J are TRBV5-1 and TRBJ2-5; D not certain. The CDR3 spans 15 residues. Trimming cost V 0 bases and J 2 bases, with 11 bases left between them. CDR1 and CDR2 from the germline V gene are SGHRS and YFSETQ. The CDR3, as DNA: TGCGCCAGCAGCTTGGGACGTTCGGATCAAGAGACCCAGTACTTC. Translating it yields CASSLGRSDQETQYF.

This rearrangement joins TRBV5-6 to TRBJ1-1; the D gene is possibly TRBD1 (5 bases). Germline assignment: CDR1 SGHDT and CDR2 YYEEEE. V was shortened by 2 bases and J by 4 bases, with 18 bases between the two germline ends. The CDR3 loop spans 16 amino acids. The CDR3 bases are TGTGCCAGCAGCTTTGGGGGGTTCGCAGGGCTCACTGAAGCTTTCTTT. It encodes CASSFGGFAGLTEAFF. Using reference TRBV5-6 and TRBJ1-1 for the parts outside the CDR3, the full variable domain is DAGVTQSPTHLIKTRGQQVTLRCSPKSGHDTVSWYQQALGQGPQFIFQYYEEEERQRGNFPDRFSGHQFPNYSSELNVNALLLGDSALYLCASSFGGFAGLTEAFFGQGTRLTVV.

The chain has TRBV5-1 and TRBJ1-1, with 7 bases identical to TRBD1. V lost 4 bases and J lost 3; bases outside the gene matches: 3. CDR1 and CDR2 (germline): SGHRS, YFSETQ. This CDR3 has 13 amino acids. The CDR3 DNA reads as TGCGCCAGCAGCCTAGACAGGGACACTGAAGCTTTCTTT. Its translation is CASSLDRDTEAFF.

The J gene is TRBJ1-6, the V gene TRBV6-5, with a tentative D call TRBD1 (6 bases). The CDR3 contains 16 residues. Germline V gene lookup returns CDR1 MNHEY and CDR2 SVGAGI. Trimming took 0 bases from V and 9 from J, leaving 15 bases between them. CDR3 nucleotides: TGTGCCAGCAGTTACTCTCCAGGGGAAGGAGGTTCACCCCTCCACTTT. Protein product: CASSYSPGEGGSPLHF.

J is TRBJ1-6 and V is TRBV15, with 7 bases identical to TRBD1. The length of the CDR3 is 14 residues. The germline CDR1 and CDR2 sequences are LNHNV and YYDKDF (reference sequence). After removal of 3 bases from V and 7 bases from J, the junction contained 3 bases not matched to a gene. CDR3 protein: CATSRTGLNSPLHF. DNA of the CDR3: TGTGCCACCAGCAGGACAGGGTTAAATTCACCCCTCCACTTT.

J is TRBJ1-2 and V is TRBV18; D might be TRBD1 (6 bases). The V end was cut by 6 bases, the J end by 2 bases, with 19 bases between. Germline lookup yields CDR1 KGHSH and CDR2 LQKENI. There are 16 residues in the CDR3. The CDR3 here is CASSLMEDRTNYGYTF. The CDR3 DNA is TGTGCCAGCTCTCTCATGGAGGACAGAACGAACTATGGCTACACCTTC. The full variable domain, completed using reference TRBV18 and TRBJ1-2, is NAGVMQNPRHLVRRRGQEARLRCSPMKGHSHVYWYRQLPEEGLKFMVYLQKENIIDESGMPKERFSAEFPKEGPSILRIQQVVRGDSAAYFCASSLMEDRTNYGYTFGSGTRLTVV.

The rearrangement uses TRBV19 and TRBJ2-7, with D maybe TRBD2 (5 bases). CDR1 and CDR2 (germline): LNHDA, SQIVND (reference sequence). The germline V and J ends were trimmed by 3 bases and 0 bases, with 15 bases remaining between them. CDR3 size: 16 residues. The CDR3 loop reads CASSMEASRGSYEQYF. In DNA, the CDR3 is TGTGCCAGTAGTATGGAGGCTAGCCGTGGCTCCTACGAGCAGTACTTC.

V usage is TRBV5-6 and J usage is TRBJ1-4, with D possibly being TRBD1 (5 bases). The CDR3 runs 14 residues. Trimming removed 0 bases from V and 8 bases from J, with 11 bases in between. CDR1 and CDR2 (germline): SGHDT, YYEEEE. CDR3: CASSLGQPGEKLFF. CDR3 DNA sequence: TGTGCCAGCAGCTTGGGACAGCCTGGGGAAAAACTGTTTTTT. Filled out from reference TRBV5-6 and TRBJ1-4, the complete variable domain reads DAGVTQSPTHLIKTRGQQVTLRCSPKSGHDTVSWYQQALGQGPQFIFQYYEEEERQRGNFPDRFSGHQFPNYSSELNVNALLLGDSALYLCASSLGQPGEKLFFGSGTQLSVL.

The chain employs TRBV5-1 and TRBJ2-2; 11 bases align to TRBD2. Germline values: CDR1 SGHRS, CDR2 YFSETQ. With V trimmed by 4 bases and J by 7 bases, 6 bases remained unmatched. The CDR3 is made up of 15 amino acids. CDR3 protein: CASSQGLAELGELFF. CDR3 nucleotide sequence: TGCGCCAGCAGCCAGGGACTAGCGGAACTCGGGGAGCTGTTTTTT.

The chain combines TRBV11-2 with TRBJ2-1, with 9 bases that match TRBD2. V lost 3 bases and J lost 1; bases outside the gene matches: 4. The CDR3 loop spans 16 amino acids. Germline loops: CDR1 SGHAT, CDR2 FQNNGV. The CDR3 here is CASSLGLAGSYNEQFF. In DNA, the CDR3 is TGTGCCAGCAGCTTGGGTCTAGCGGGGTCCTACAATGAGCAGTTCTTC. The variable domain in full, completed from reference TRBV11-2 and TRBJ2-1, reads EAGVAQSPRYKIIEKRQSVAFWCNPISGHATLYWYQQILGQGPKLLIQFQNNGVVDDSQLPKDRFSAERLKGVDSTLKIQPAKLEDSAVYLCASSLGLAGSYNEQFFGPGTRLTVL.

This chain joins TRBV6-2 or TRBV6-3 and TRBJ2-2; no clear D gene. Germline V gene lookup returns CDR1 MNHEY and CDR2 SVGEGT. This CDR3 comprises 18 residues. V lost 2 bases, J lost 6 bases, and 22 bases lay in between. DNA of the CDR3: TGTGCCAGCAGTTACATTCTACAATCCCTAGGTATCCCCGGGGAGCTGTTTTTT. Encoded protein: CASSYILQSLGIPGELFF.

This CDR3 is CASSPNPYTEAFF. The CDR3 coding sequence is TGTGCCAGCAGCCCAAACCCCTACACTGAAGCTTTCTTT. The chain recombines TRBV11-3 with TRBJ1-1; D is undetermined. This CDR3 spans 13 amino acids. From germline, CDR1 is SGHNT and CDR2 YENEEA. V was shortened by 5 bases and J by 3 bases, with 10 bases between the two germline ends.

This chain connects TRBV3-1 (or the pseudogene TRBV3-2) to TRBJ2-7, with 9 bases identical to TRBD2. This CDR3 region has 15 residues. Germline V gene data show CDR1 as LGHDT and CDR2 as YNNKEL (reference sequence). V was clipped by 1 base and J by 4 bases; unmatched bases: 5. The chain's CDR3 is CASSQAAGGPYEQYF. In DNA form, the CDR3 reads TGTGCCAGCAGCCAAGCGGCGGGAGGGCCTTACGAGCAGTACTTC.

The chain has TRBV24-1 and TRBJ1-2; D uncertain. The CDR3 length is 12 residues. Trimming took 1 base from V and 10 from J, leaving 9 bases between them. Germline V gene data show CDR1 as KGHDR and CDR2 as SFDVKD. The CDR3 loop reads CATSDFGRTYTF. The CDR3 DNA reads as TGTGCCACCAGTGATTTTGGCAGGACCTACACCTTC.